Below, 14 T cell receptor beta chains from the same sample are listed, as sequenced in a study of shared clonotypes between healthy human individuals. Profiled with immunoSEQ multiplex PCR; TCRdb holds only in-frame clones, not every one. The sample has some 2,000,000 clones, almost 96% seen once. Sequenced: naive CD4+ T cells sorted from blood. As for subset: CD45RA+ positively selected. The receptors stem from a man in his late teens or twenties in good health.

The chain carries TRBV5-1 and TRBJ2-7, with D possibly TRBD2 on 5 matching bases. The germline V gene has CDR1 SGHRS and CDR2 YFSETQ. The V end lost 0 bases, the J end lost 3 bases, and 10 bases lay between the germline ends. The CDR3 runs to 14 residues. CDR3 sequence (DNA): TGCGCCAGCAGCTTGGCCGGGAACCACTACGAGCAGTACTTC. Amino acids: CASSLAGNHYEQYF.

Of note for this clone: Other nucleotide sequences from this sample produce the same CDR3. In nucleotides, the CDR3 is TGTGCCAGCAGCAATCTAGGGGCCTCGGGGACTAGGGATTCACCCCTCCACTTT. This translates into CASSNLGASGTRDSPLHF. The V and J genes are TRBV11-2 and TRBJ1-6; the D gene is possibly TRBD1 (5 bases). CDR3 size: 18 residues. The germline V and J ends were trimmed by 5 bases and 8 bases, with 25 bases remaining between them. Looked up from germline, CDR1 is SGHAT and CDR2 is FQNNGV.

This clone was seen more than once but under ten times. V gene TRBV6-1 combines with J gene TRBJ2-7; weak D call: TRBD2 (6 bases). Germline V CDR1 and CDR2: MNHNS, SASEGT. The ends were cut back, 4 bases at V and 2 bases at J, with 12 bases in the middle. CDR3 length: 14 amino acids. The CDR3 here is CASSAAGLAYEQYF. In DNA, the CDR3 is TGTGCCAGCAGTGCCGCGGGACTTGCCTACGAGCAGTACTTC.

This rearrangement joins TRBV18 to TRBJ1-1; 10 bases align to TRBD1. The CDR3 has 15 residues. Trimming removed 5 bases from V and 4 bases from J; junction bases left unmatched: 7. The germline gives CDR1 KGHSH, CDR2 LQKENI. CDR3 in DNA: TGTGCCAGCTCATCCCCCGGGACAGGGGCCACTGAAGCTTTCTTT. It encodes CASSSPGTGATEAFF. The entire variable domain, with the rest obtained from reference TRBV18 and TRBJ1-1, is as follows: NAGVMQNPRHLVRRRGQEARLRCSPMKGHSHVYWYRQLPEEGLKFMVYLQKENIIDESGMPKERFSAEFPKEGPSILRIQQVVRGDSAAYFCASSSPGTGATEAFFGQGTRLTVV.

This chain's CDR3 is CASSLERGGSLYEQYF. CDR3 nucleotides: TGTGCCAGCAGCTTAGAGAGAGGGGGGTCTCTCTACGAGCAGTACTTC. The genes are TRBV7-9 and TRBJ2-7; D possibly matches TRBD1 or TRBD2 (6 bases each). Germline assignment: CDR1 SEHNR and CDR2 FQNEAQ (reference sequence). V lost 1 base and J lost 3, with 16 bases in between. This CDR3 contains 16 residues.

The chain uses TRBV7-9 and TRBJ2-2; the D gene is possibly TRBD1 (6 bases). The V gene lost 5 bases and the J gene lost 3 bases, with 13 bases spanning the gap. Germline CDR1 is SEHNR and CDR2 is FQNEAQ (reference sequence). The CDR3 spans 15 residues. The CDR3 sequence: CASSPLSGDTGELFF. In nucleotides, the CDR3 is TGTGCCAGCAGCCCCCTCTCAGGGGACACCGGGGAGCTGTTTTTT.

The genes are TRBV7-2 and TRBJ2-1; TRBD2 agrees at 7 bases. The CDR3 contains 18 residues. The V gene end was trimmed by 5 bases and the J gene end by 2 bases; junction bases not matched to a gene: 15. The V gene's germline CDR1 is SGHTA and CDR2 FQGNSA. In DNA form, the CDR3 reads TGTGCCAGCAGCCGGCCCACCGAGCGGGATCCTACCTACAATGAGCAGTTCTTC. Its protein is CASSRPTERDPTYNEQFF. Looking up the rest from reference TRBV7-2 and TRBJ2-1 gives the full variable domain: GAGVSQSPSNKVTEKGKDVELRCDPISGHTALYWYRQSLGQGLEFLIYFQGNSAPDKSGLPSDRFSAERTGGSVSTLTIQRTQQEDSAVYLCASSRPTERDPTYNEQFFGPGTRLTVL.

V and J are TRBV7-9 and TRBJ1-3; weak D call: TRBD1 (6 bases). CDR1 is SEHNR, CDR2 FQNEAQ, per germline (reference sequence). V lost 0 bases to trimming and J lost 3 bases, with 12 bases between them. The CDR3 covers 16 residues. CDR3 nucleotide sequence: TGTGCCAGCAGCTTAGCGCCAGGGGCAGATGGAAACACCATATATTTT. Amino acid sequence: CASSLAPGADGNTIYF.

J is TRBJ2-2 and V is TRBV5-1, with D possibly TRBD1 on 6 matching bases. V dropped 3 bases and J dropped 1 base, with 16 bases sitting between them. Germline V lookup: CDR1 SGHRS, CDR2 YFSETQ. There are 17 residues in the CDR3. The CDR3 bases are TGCGCCAGCAGCTCAGGGGCGAGAGGGCAGAACACCGGGGAGCTGTTTTTT. This translates into CASSSGARGQNTGELFF.

This chain uses TRBV11-2 with TRBJ1-2; possibly TRBD1 for D (5 bases). Germline V gene data show CDR1 as SGHAT and CDR2 as FQNNGV. CDR3 length: 15 residues. Trimming shortened V by 0 bases and J by 3 bases, and 11 bases separated the two germline ends. The CDR3 here is CASSLDPTDHYGYTF. The CDR3 nucleotides are TGTGCCAGCAGCTTAGACCCGACAGACCACTATGGCTACACCTTC.

The rearrangement joins TRBV13 to TRBJ2-1; TRBD2 matches at 9 bases. The junction had 13 bases not matched to a gene; V was cut back by 1 base and J by 9 bases. This CDR3 is 17 amino acids long. Germline V lookup: CDR1 PRHDT, CDR2 FYEKMQ (reference sequence). Here the CDR3 reads CASSLAWAGGPSGEQFF. The DNA of the CDR3 is TGTGCCAGCAGCTTAGCGTGGGCGGGAGGGCCGTCCGGTGAGCAGTTCTTC. Variable domain in full (rest from reference TRBV13 and TRBJ2-1): AAGVIQSPRHLIKEKRETATLKCYPIPRHDTVYWYQQGPGQDPQFLISFYEKMQSDKGSIPDRFSAQQFSDYHSELNMSSLELGDSALYFCASSLAWAGGPSGEQFFGPGTRLTVL.

The chain couples TRBV6-5 to TRBJ2-4; D unresolved. This CDR3 contains 16 residues. Germline CDR1 is MNHEY and CDR2 is SVGAGI. Deletions cut 0 bases from V and 0 bases from J, with 9 bases between. The CDR3 DNA follows: TGTGCCAGCAGTTACTCAGCCGACCTAGCCAAAAACATTCAGTACTTC. It yields the protein CASSYSADLAKNIQYF.

V gene TRBV5-1 combines with J gene TRBJ2-4; 14 positions agree with TRBD2. The CDR3 totals 18 residues. The J segment lost 3 bases and the V segment lost 3 bases, leaving 8 bases of the junction unmatched. Germline V CDR1 and CDR2: SGHRS, YFSETQ. In DNA form, the CDR3 reads TGCGCCAGCAGCTCTGGACTAGCGGGGGGTCTAGGCAAAAACATTCAGTACTTC. Its translation: CASSSGLAGGLGKNIQYF.

A single count supports this clone. The CDR3 nucleotides read TGTGCCAGCAGCACCGGACTAGCGGGGGTGAATGAGCAGTTCTTC. It encodes CASSTGLAGVNEQFF. This sequence joins TRBV5-4 and TRBJ2-1; 13 bases agree with TRBD2. The CDR3 contains 15 residues. V trimming: 4 bases; J trimming: 7 bases; junction bases outside the gene matches: 5. The germline gives CDR1 SGHNT, CDR2 YYREEE (reference sequence).